This TCR beta chain was captured by sequencing in a study of OX40 agonist ivuxolimab in advanced cancers. Across the study: As their treatment, patients were administered ivuxolimab, an agonistic anti-OX40 (CD134) antibody. Three patients got partial responses; one had hepatocellular carcinoma and two had cutaneous melanoma. Findings and limits, study-wide: Also showing low normalized T-cell clonal expansion were some of the nonresponders.

Sequenced by immunoSEQ multiplex PCR; TCRdb stores in-frame clones only, minus some. The sample has 72,000 or so clones, more than 80% seen once. A note on this clone: Antigen: not known.

The CDR3 is made up of 14 amino acids. V was shortened by 1 base and J by 2 bases, with 9 bases between the two germline ends. The germline CDR1 and CDR2 sequences are SGHRS and YFSETQ. Sample: CD4+ or CD8+ T cells sorted from blood, taken in a trial of the OX40 agonist ivuxolimab. The chain employs TRBV5-1 and TRBJ2-5, with D possibly being TRBD1 (5 bases). This receptor was identified in an adult with an advanced solid tumor such as melanoma, head and neck, liver or kidney cancer. The CDR3 nucleotides read TGCGCCAGCAGCTTGCGGGCAGGGCAAGAGACCCAGTACTTC. Residues: CASSLRAGQETQYF. The variable domain in full, completed from reference TRBV5-1 and TRBJ2-5, reads KAGVTQTPRYLIKTRGQQVTLSCSPISGHRSVSWYQQTPGQGLQFLFEYFSETQRNKGNFPGRFSGRQFSNSRSEMNVSTLELGDSALYLCASSLRAGQETQYFGPGTRLLVL.